One T cell receptor beta chain is described in this entry. These data belong to a study of T-cell reconstitution after alpha-beta-depleted transplantation in children. The CDR3 has 16 residues. J was trimmed by 3 bases and V by 1 base; bases with no gene match: 5. Germline V gives CDR1 SGHNT, CDR2 YENEEA. Unique molecular identifiers featured in how the TCRbeta library was prepared. Via MiXCR, TCRdb re-called the PCR reads, giving one row per CDR3 protein. The data contain around 530,000 distinct CDR3 sequences, 32% of them seen just once; the ten biggest clones take up 2% to 3%. The sequence came from a human donor who donated a stem cell graft to a child with aplastic anemia. Material: PBMCs from the stem cell graft donor, obtained from the stem cell graft. The chain has TRBV11-3 and TRBJ2-1; 8 nucleotides align to TRBD2. Here the CDR3 DNA reads TGTGCCAGCAGCTTAGTTTGGACTAGCTTCTACAATGAGCAGTTCTTC. This codes for CASSLVWTSFYNEQFF.